This TCR beta chain was sequenced during a study of OX40 agonist ivuxolimab in advanced cancers. Study summary: The treatment was a fully human IgG2 OX40 agonist, ivuxolimab.

Study conclusions and caveats: Clonal expansion from baseline to week 6 occurred in both CD4+ and CD8+ T cells.

Measured with immunoSEQ multiplex PCR; TCRdb has only the in-frame clones, and not every one. The sample shows approximately 72,000 clones, 80% to 90% of them seen only once. A note on this clone: Its antigen is as yet unknown.

The sequencing used CD4+ or CD8+ T cells sorted from blood, collected in a trial of the OX40 agonist ivuxolimab. The source is an adult with an advanced solid tumor such as melanoma, head and neck, liver or kidney cancer.

CDR3 sequence (DNA): TGTGCCAGCAGTCCTATGACTAGCGGGAGGTCGAATGAGCAGTTCTTC. Its translation: CASSPMTSGRSNEQFF. The chain employs TRBV11-1 and TRBJ2-1, with TRBD2 matching 13 bases. The V and J ends lost 6 bases and 7 bases, in that order; junction bases with no gene match: 9. The CDR3 runs to 16 residues. From germline, CDR1 is SGHAT and CDR2 FQDESV (reference sequence).